What follows are 21 T cell receptor beta chains derived from one specimen sequenced in a study of liver allograft versus peripheral blood T cells. Study context: Within transplanted livers, the T cell receptor repertoires were examined and compared against the repertoires present in the peripheral blood of liver transplant recipients.

TCRdb re-called the reads with MiXCR, one entry per CDR3 protein. This repertoire shows around 3,800 distinct CDR3 sequences, more than 14% found once; its top ten account for less than 5%. These receptor sequences come from a human patient who had a liver transplant. The graft donor may be the source of some T cells.

In its sample, this clonotype is medium-sized. This sequence joins TRBV27 and TRBJ1-5; tentatively, D is TRBD1 (6 bases). CDR1 MNHEY and CDR2 SMNVEV come from the germline V gene (reference sequence). This CDR3 is 17 amino acids long. The V gene lost 6 bases and the J gene lost 2 bases, with 20 bases spanning the gap. In nucleotides, the CDR3 is TGTGCCAGCAGGTCGGGGGGCGCAGGGGTAGGCAATCAGCCCCAGCATTTT. This sequence encodes CASRSGGAGVGNQPQHF.

By frequency in the sample, this clonotype is medium-sized (0.01 to 0.1%). The gene calls are TRBV5-6 and TRBJ1-2; TRBD1 agrees at 10 bases. The CDR3 sequence is 16 residues long. V was clipped by 4 bases and J by 0 bases; unmatched bases: 6. CDR1 is SGHDT, CDR2 YYEEEE, per germline. CDR3 DNA sequence: TGTGCCAGCAGCCGTGACAGGGGGCGGACTAACTATGGCTACACCTTC. It yields the protein CASSRDRGRTNYGYTF.

Within the sample, this clonotype is medium-sized. The chain has TRBV6-5 and TRBJ2-1; 8 positions agree with TRBD2. The CDR3 totals 14 residues. Looked up from germline, CDR1 is MNHEY and CDR2 is SVGAGI. V gave up 2 bases and J gave up 8 bases; unmatched junction bases: 5. Here the CDR3 reads CASSYPGGPDEQFF. In nucleotides, the CDR3 is TGTGCCAGCAGTTACCCGGGAGGGCCGGATGAGCAGTTCTTC.

V is TRBV6-5 and J is TRBJ2-5, with TRBD2 matching 11 bases. Germline CDR1 MNHEY, CDR2 SVGAGI. The V segment lost 6 bases and the J segment 1 base; nucleotides outside the gene matches: 7. The CDR3 totals 16 residues. The DNA of the CDR3 is TGTGCCAGCAGGTCCGGGACTAGCGGCTTCCAAGAGACCCAGTACTTC. Translating it yields CASRSGTSGFQETQYF.

In this sample, this clonotype is medium-sized. The chain combines TRBV6-1 with TRBJ1-1; TRBD1 is a possible D gene (5 bases). Germline CDR1 and CDR2: MNHNS and SASEGT. CDR3 length equals 14 residues. V gave up 6 bases and J gave up 5 bases, with 16 bases separating them. CDR3 amino acids: CASRGLIGSTEAFF. The CDR3 DNA is TGTGCCAGCAGGGGGCTAATTGGGTCAACTGAAGCTTTCTTT.

There are a few counts of this clonotype. The chain combines TRBV20-1 with TRBJ2-7, with 7 bases lining up with TRBD2. The CDR3 totals 16 residues. CDR1 is DFQATT, CDR2 SNEGSKA, per germline (reference sequence). The junction had 17 bases not matched to a gene; V was cut back by 2 bases and J by 7 bases. CDR3 DNA sequence: TGCAGTGCTAGAAACTATGTGTGGGACTACCATAGGGAGCAGTACTTC. The encoded protein is CSARNYVWDYHREQYF.

In its sample, this clonotype is medium-sized. This chain links TRBV6-5 with TRBJ1-5; D remains ambiguous. The CDR3 spans 15 residues. Germline CDR1 is MNHEY and CDR2 is SVGAGI. V lost 6 bases and J lost 0, with 12 bases in between. CDR3 sequence (DNA): TGTGCCAGCAGCACCGGGAGGGATAGCAATCAGCCCCAGCATTTT. It translates to CASSTGRDSNQPQHF.

V and J are TRBV7-9 and TRBJ1-2; D possibly corresponds to TRBD1 (6 bases). Germline-derived CDR1 and CDR2 are SEHNR and FQNEAQ (reference sequence). The CDR3 runs to 18 residues. The V end lost 3 bases, the J end lost 4 bases, and 24 bases lay between the germline ends. The CDR3 loop reads CASSLNLWSDSRVYGYTF. DNA of the CDR3: TGTGCCAGCAGCTTGAATCTTTGGTCGGACAGCCGAGTCTATGGCTACACCTTC.

This clonotype is medium-sized (0.01 to 0.1%) by share. V gene TRBV5-6 combines with J gene TRBJ1-1; D not certain. Germline assignment: CDR1 SGHDT and CDR2 YYEEEE. This CDR3 is 15 amino acids long. V lost 3 bases to trimming and J lost 0 bases, with 12 bases between them. CDR3 nucleotide sequence: TGTGCCAGCAGCTGGAGGGCCCTCATGAACACTGAAGCTTTCTTT. This encodes CASSWRALMNTEAFF.

Sample share makes this clonotype medium-sized. The V call is TRBV20-1, the J call TRBJ1-1, with D maybe TRBD1 (5 bases). This CDR3 spans 13 amino acids. Germline V lookup: CDR1 DFQATT, CDR2 SNEGSKA (reference sequence). The DNA of the CDR3 is TGCAGCGGCACGGGACGAGTGAACACTGAAGCTTTCTTT. This encodes CSGTGRVNTEAFF.

This clonotype qualifies as medium-sized. V and J are TRBV6-5 and TRBJ2-2; no definite D call. V was pared by 5 bases and J by 6 bases, with 7 bases between. The CDR3 is 12 amino acids. Germline-derived CDR1 and CDR2 are MNHEY and SVGAGI. CDR3 nucleotide sequence: TGTGCCAGCAGTCCAAGGGCCGGGGAGCTGTTTTTT. It encodes CASSPRAGELFF.

This clonotype is labeled as medium-sized. V and J are TRBV27 and TRBJ1-2; the D is unclear. This CDR3 is 12 amino acids long. Germline lookup yields CDR1 MNHEY and CDR2 SMNVEV (reference sequence). The germline V and J ends were trimmed by 6 bases and 4 bases, with 9 bases remaining between them. The CDR3 DNA is TGTGCCAGCAGCAGCGTGGGCTATGGCTACACCTTC. Translating it yields CASSSVGYGYTF.

By share, this clonotype counts as large. The chain recombines TRBV6-1 with TRBJ1-1; possibly TRBD1 for D (5 bases). Germline CDR1 reads MNHNS; CDR2 reads SASEGT. This CDR3 comprises 14 residues. The V gene lost 0 bases and the J gene lost 7 bases, with 12 bases spanning the gap. CDR3 sequence reads: CASSEAGTRDEAFF. CDR3 sequence (DNA): TGTGCCAGCAGTGAAGCGGGGACTCGAGATGAAGCTTTCTTT.

About this clonotype itself: A read error is the likely source, as a far larger clone sits one nucleotide away. The chain joins TRBV6-1 to TRBJ2-7, with D possibly matching TRBD1 (5 bases). The V end was cut by 6 bases, the J end by 3 bases, with 15 bases between. The germline gives CDR1 MNHNS, CDR2 SASEGT. This CDR3 contains 14 residues. The CDR3 DNA follows: TGTGCCAGCAGGCCAGGACATGGGCGCTACGAGCAGTACTTC. It yields the protein CASRPGHGRYEQYF.

Concerning this clonotype: With a much larger clone just one base away, this may be a read error. This chain joins TRBV6-1 and TRBJ1-1, with D possibly TRBD1 on 6 matching bases. From germline, CDR1 is MNHNS and CDR2 SASEGT. The CDR3 runs 15 residues. In DNA, the CDR3 is TGTGCCAGCAGTAGATCAGGGGCGGTGAACACTGTAGCTTTCTTT. As protein: CASSRSGAVNTVAFF.

The chain joins TRBV20-1 to TRBJ2-3, with 10 positions matching TRBD2. Germline trimming cut 3 bases from V and 4 bases from J; bases unmatched to any gene: 10. The germline V gene encodes CDR1 DFQATT and CDR2 SNEGSKA (reference sequence). This CDR3 has 16 amino acids. CDR3 bases: TGCAGTGCTAGTAGTCTTGGGCTAGCGGGAGCAGATACGCAGTATTTT. It specifies CSASSLGLAGADTQYF.

This clonotype is judged medium-sized. V and J are TRBV15 and TRBJ2-5, with D perhaps assigned TRBD1 or TRBD2 (5 bases each). The CDR3 contains 15 residues. With 0 bases removed from V and 0 bases from J, the gap between germline ends came to 8 bases. CDR1 LNHNV and CDR2 YYDKDF come from the germline V gene (reference sequence). CDR3 nucleotides: TGTGCCACCAGCAGAGACCCGGGACACCAAGAGACCCAGTACTTC. Translation: CATSRDPGHQETQYF.

By its share, this clonotype is medium-sized (0.01 to 0.1%). This chain joins TRBV6-5 and TRBJ2-3; 12 bases fit TRBD1. Trimming cost V 6 bases and J 5 bases; bases outside gene matches: 9. The length of the CDR3 is 16 residues. Germline V gives CDR1 MNHEY, CDR2 SVGAGI. The CDR3 sequence is CASRDPGQGALDTQYF. The CDR3 DNA reads TGTGCCAGCAGGGACCCGGGACAGGGGGCATTAGATACGCAGTATTTT.

In this sample, this clonotype is medium-sized (0.01 to 0.1%). The CDR3 DNA follows: TGTGCCAGCAGCCTACAGGGGGATAATTCACCCCTCCACTTT. As protein: CASSLQGDNSPLHF. The rearrangement joins TRBV6-6 to TRBJ1-6; 8 nucleotides line up with TRBD1. Germline CDR1 and CDR2: MNHNY and SVGAGI (reference sequence). The CDR3 sequence is 14 residues long. V shed 6 bases and J 5 bases; nucleotides not matched to a gene: 3.

This clonotype was detected a few times. This sequence joins TRBV20-1 and TRBJ1-1; 9 nucleotides match TRBD1. The CDR3 is made up of 15 amino acids. V was pared by 2 bases and J by 3 bases, with 7 bases of the junction left unmatched. CDR1 and CDR2 from the germline V gene are DFQATT and SNEGSKA (reference sequence). CDR3 protein: CSARNRGQGDTEAFF. DNA for the CDR3: TGCAGTGCTAGAAACAGGGGGCAGGGTGACACTGAAGCTTTCTTT.

Relative to its sample, this clonotype is medium-sized. This chain connects TRBV28 to TRBJ1-5; TRBD1 aligns across 10 bases. Germline assignment: CDR1 MDHEN and CDR2 SYDVKM. Trimming removed 7 bases from V and 6 bases from J; junction bases left unmatched: 9. This CDR3 has 15 amino acids. The CDR3, as DNA: TGTGCCAGCACCTGGAGGGGGACAGGGGTTCAGCCCCAGCATTTT. It specifies CASTWRGTGVQPQHF.